One sample yielded the 4 T cell receptor beta chains listed below, sequenced in a study of T cells after yellow fever vaccination. Via MiXCR, TCRdb re-called the 5' RACE reads, giving one row per CDR3 protein. The sample yields 550,000 to 750,000 distinct CDR3 sequences, about 14% seen once. The sequencing used PBMCs, collected on the day of the yellow fever booster vaccination. The receptors come from a man aged 25-45 years who received the YFV17D yellow fever vaccine.

In its sample, this clonotype was seen a few times. The gene calls are TRBV11-2 and TRBJ2-4; no reliable D call. Germline V gene lookup returns CDR1 SGHAT and CDR2 FQNNGV. Trimming took off 3 bases at V and 1 base at J, with 4 bases between the two ends. This CDR3 has 13 residues. The CDR3 DNA follows: TGTGCCAGCAGCTTTGGGGCCAAAAACATTCAGTACTTC. Translation gives CASSFGAKNIQYF.

V gene TRBV5-4 combines with J gene TRBJ2-5, with a possible D match to TRBD2 (6 bases). Germline values: CDR1 SGHNT, CDR2 YYREEE (reference sequence). This CDR3 has 14 residues. Between the trimmed V and J ends, which lost 4 bases and 2 bases, there was a span of 12 bases. The CDR3: CASSIRDSQETQYF. In nucleotides, the CDR3 is TGTGCCAGCAGCATACGGGACTCACAAGAGACCCAGTACTTC.

The V gene is TRBV3-1, the J gene TRBJ2-7; D might be TRBD2 (5 bases). Germline V gene data show CDR1 as LGHDT and CDR2 as YNNKEL (reference sequence). The germline V and J ends were trimmed by 4 bases and 0 bases, with 13 bases remaining between them. The CDR3 consists of 15 residues. The CDR3 loop is CASSPGLWTSYEQYF. Written as DNA, the CDR3 is TGTGCCAGCAGCCCGGGATTGTGGACCTCCTACGAGCAGTACTTC.

The table lists this clonotype with a few counts. The chain links TRBV9 to TRBJ2-2; 7 nucleotides line up with TRBD2. V trimming: 4 bases; J trimming: 6 bases; junction bases outside the gene matches: 12. Per germline, CDR1 SGDLS and CDR2 YYNGEE. The CDR3 loop spans 16 amino acids. In DNA form, the CDR3 reads TGTGCCAGCAGCCCGAGACGCGGGAGATCAGCCGGGGAGCTGTTTTTT. Translation gives CASSPRRGRSAGELFF.